A selection of T cell receptor beta chains follows, all from one sample in a study of regulatory T cells in long-lasting Graves disease. From the multiplex PCR reads, TCRdb called clonotypes with MiXCR, one entry per CDR3 protein. This table holds 400,000 to 550,000 distinct CDR3 sequences, roughly 15% found once. The data also belong to a second study, concerning T cells in Graves' hyperthyroidism and ophthalmopathy.

The sequenced sample was peripheral blood mononuclear cells (PBMCs), obtained at new diagnosis, from a patient treated with antithyroid drugs. The source of these receptors is a woman aged 18-30 years with Graves disease. CDR3s include the opening cysteine and the closing phenylalanine or tryptophan. A D gene is named only where the DNA matches it firmly. A row's size may be missing; if present it is once, few, many or a size class.

cdr3_nt cdr3_aa clone_size v_call d_call j_call
TGTGCCAGCAGCGTAGGCGGGGTAGCTAACTATGGCTACACCTTC CASSVGGVANYGYTF many TRBV9 . TRBJ1-2
TGCAGCGTTGGTAACAGCCAAGAGACCCAGTACTTC CSVGNSQETQYF many TRBV29-1 . TRBJ2-5
TGTGCCAGCAGTGAAGCGCTTGCGGGGAGGTGGGGTCACTTC CASSEALAGRWGHF few TRBV2 . TRBJ2-1
TGCAGTGCTAGAGAGGAGAACCAAGAGACCCAGTACTTC CSAREENQETQYF . TRBV20-1 . TRBJ2-5
TGTGCCAGCAGCGTAGCTACACAGGGCTACGAGCAGTACTTC CASSVATQGYEQYF few TRBV9 . TRBJ2-7
TGCGCCAGCAGCCAATTCAGGGGGACTCAGCCCCAGCATTTT CASSQFRGTQPQHF . TRBV4-3 TRBD1 TRBJ1-5
TGCGCCAGCAGCTTGGTACCTGACAGCAGCGGGGAGCTGTTTTTT CASSLVPDSSGELFF few TRBV5-1 . TRBJ2-2
TGTGCCAGCAGACTAGCGGGAGGACACACCGGGGAGCTGTTTTTT CASRLAGGHTGELFF few TRBV7-9 TRBD2 TRBJ2-2
TGCGCCAGCAGCTTATCAGGGGGGTTGGACACTGAAGCTTTCTTT CASSLSGGLDTEAFF many TRBV5-1 TRBD1 TRBJ1-1
TGTGCCATCAGTGAGAGGGACTACGAGCAGTACTTC CAISERDYEQYF few TRBV10-3 . TRBJ2-7
TGTGCCACCAGCAGAGATGGAGGGAGCGAAAAACTGTTTTTT CATSRDGGSEKLFF few TRBV15 . TRBJ1-4
TGTGCCAGCAGTTTAGTTCGGAACACCATATATTTT CASSLVRNTIYF few TRBV12-3/TRBV12-4 . TRBJ1-3
TGCGCCAGCAGCCAAGGGAGGACAGGGGTTGAGCCCCAGCATTTT CASSQGRTGVEPQHF few TRBV4-1 TRBD1 TRBJ1-5
TGTGCCAGCACGGGACTAGCGATCTTCAATGAGCAGTTCTTC CASTGLAIFNEQFF . TRBV6-2/TRBV6-3 TRBD2 TRBJ2-1
TGTGCCAGCAGCCAAGAGGGGACAACGAGGAATGAGCAGTTCTTC CASSQEGTTRNEQFF . TRBV14 . TRBJ2-1
TGTGCCAGCAGTCGCCTGGTAGGATACGGTGAGCAGTACTTC CASSRLVGYGEQYF . TRBV6-1 . TRBJ2-7
TGTGCCAGTTCGGTAGCAACTAGGACAGATACGCAGTATTTT CASSVATRTDTQYF few TRBV28 . TRBJ2-3
TGTGCCAGCAAAGCCGGGACAGAGCGTTCACCCCTCCACTTT CASKAGTERSPLHF many TRBV28 TRBD1 TRBJ1-6
TGTGCCACCAGCAGACAGACAGGGGTCAATGAGCAGTTCTTC CATSRQTGVNEQFF many TRBV15 TRBD1 TRBJ2-1
TGTGCCAGCAGCTTACTGGGGCAGGTCACAGATACGCAGTATTTT CASSLLGQVTDTQYF few TRBV7-9 . TRBJ2-3
TGCAGTGCTTGTCAGCCTGGTCAGGGGGGCAGAACTGAAGCTTTCTTT CSACQPGQGGRTEAFF few TRBV20-1 TRBD1 TRBJ1-1
TGTGCCAGCAGTTTTAGGTCCAATGAGCAGTTCTTC CASSFRSNEQFF many TRBV28 . TRBJ2-1
TGTGCCAGCAGTGAGATTTTAGGACTACAAGAAGAAGCTTTCTTT CASSEILGLQEEAFF few TRBV6-1 . TRBJ1-1
TGTGCCAGCAGTTACCGGTGGAAGACAGGTGGTTTGGTTAATGGCTACACCTTC CASSYRWKTGGLVNGYTF many TRBV6-5 . TRBJ1-2
TGTGCCAGTAGTATAGTCCGGGGAATACCCGTAAGGCAGCCCCAGCATTTT CASSIVRGIPVRQPQHF . TRBV19 . TRBJ1-5
TGTGCCAGTAGTCCGCGGGACCGGGAAAGTGAAAAACTGTTTTTT CASSPRDRESEKLFF many TRBV19 . TRBJ1-4
TGTGCCAGCAGCTCCCAGCTTGGCGAGCAGTACTTC CASSSQLGEQYF many TRBV7-2 . TRBJ2-7
TGTGCCAGCAGTTTCATAACTAGCGCCTCAGATACGCAGTATTTT CASSFITSASDTQYF . TRBV12-3/TRBV12-4 TRBD2 TRBJ2-3
TGTGCCAGCAGTAGAATAGTTACTGCTTTCTTT CASSRIVTAFF many TRBV2 . TRBJ1-1
TGCGCCAGCAGCCAACCGACACAGGCCGCAGTCCCCTACGAGCAGTACTTC CASSQPTQAAVPYEQYF many TRBV4-1 . TRBJ2-7
TGTGCCAGCAGCTTAGAAAAAGGAGGGACCCACCCGCAGTATTTT CASSLEKGGTHPQYF many TRBV7-9 . TRBJ2-3
TGTGCCATCAGTAGGGACAGGGCCGAGTCACTCCACTTT CAISRDRAESLHF few TRBV10-3 TRBD1 TRBJ1-6
TGTGCCAGCCCGGGGGGGGCGACCTACAATGAGCAGTTCTTC CASPGGATYNEQFF . TRBV28 TRBD2 TRBJ2-1
TGTGCCAGCAGTTACCTACCGACCGGCGACACCGGGGAGCTGTTTTTT CASSYLPTGDTGELFF . TRBV6-1 . TRBJ2-2
TGTGCCAGCAGTGACCGGGACAGGGCGGAGCAGTACTTC CASSDRDRAEQYF many TRBV12-3/TRBV12-4 TRBD1 TRBJ2-7
TGTGCCAGTACCGGGACAGGAAATAATCAGCCCCAGCATTTT CASTGTGNNQPQHF . TRBV19 TRBD1 TRBJ1-5
TGCGCCAGCAGCTTGGGGACAGGGGCCGGCACAGATACGCAGTATTTT CASSLGTGAGTDTQYF many TRBV5-1 TRBD1 TRBJ2-3